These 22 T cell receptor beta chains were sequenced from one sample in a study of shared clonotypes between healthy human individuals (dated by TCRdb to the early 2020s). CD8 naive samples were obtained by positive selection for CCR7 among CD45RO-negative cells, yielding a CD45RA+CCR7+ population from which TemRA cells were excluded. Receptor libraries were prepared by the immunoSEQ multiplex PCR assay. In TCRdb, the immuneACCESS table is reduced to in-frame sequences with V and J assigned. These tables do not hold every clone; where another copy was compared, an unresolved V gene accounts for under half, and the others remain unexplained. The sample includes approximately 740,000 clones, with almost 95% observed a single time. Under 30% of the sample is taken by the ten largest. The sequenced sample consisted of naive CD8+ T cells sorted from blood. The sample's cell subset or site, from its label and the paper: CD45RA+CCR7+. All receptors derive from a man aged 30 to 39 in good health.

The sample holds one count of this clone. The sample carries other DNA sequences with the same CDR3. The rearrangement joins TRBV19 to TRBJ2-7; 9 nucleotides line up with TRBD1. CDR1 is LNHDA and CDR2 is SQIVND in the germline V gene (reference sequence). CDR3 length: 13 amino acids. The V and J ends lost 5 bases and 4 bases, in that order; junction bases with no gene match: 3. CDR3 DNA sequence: TGTGCCAGTAGTTTGGGACAGGGTTACGAGCAGTACTTC. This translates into CASSLGQGYEQYF.

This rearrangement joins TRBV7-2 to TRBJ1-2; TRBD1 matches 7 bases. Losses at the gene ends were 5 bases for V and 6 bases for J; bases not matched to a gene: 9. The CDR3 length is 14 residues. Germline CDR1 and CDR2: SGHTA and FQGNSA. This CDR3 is CASSHPDRDDGYTF. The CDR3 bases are TGTGCCAGCAGCCATCCAGACAGGGACGATGGCTACACCTTC.

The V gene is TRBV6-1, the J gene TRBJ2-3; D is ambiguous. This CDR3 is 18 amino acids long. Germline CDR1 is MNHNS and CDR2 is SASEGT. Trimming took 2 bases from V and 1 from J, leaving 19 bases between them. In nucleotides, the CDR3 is TGTGCCAGCAGTGAATGGGCCCGAGGAAATACCCGCACAGATACGCAGTATTTT. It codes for CASSEWARGNTRTDTQYF.

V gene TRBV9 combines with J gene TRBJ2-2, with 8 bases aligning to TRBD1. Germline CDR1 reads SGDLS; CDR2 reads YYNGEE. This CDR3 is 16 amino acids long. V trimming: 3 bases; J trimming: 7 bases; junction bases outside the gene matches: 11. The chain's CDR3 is CASSGWTGRGDGELFF. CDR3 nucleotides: TGTGCCAGCAGCGGGTGGACAGGGAGAGGTGACGGGGAGCTGTTTTTT. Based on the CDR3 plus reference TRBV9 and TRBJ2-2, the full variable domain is DSGVTQTPKHLITATGQRVTLRCSPRSGDLSVYWYQQSLDQGLQFLIQYYNGEERAKGNILERFSAQQFPDLHSELNLSSLELGDSALYFCASSGWTGRGDGELFFGEGSRLTVL.

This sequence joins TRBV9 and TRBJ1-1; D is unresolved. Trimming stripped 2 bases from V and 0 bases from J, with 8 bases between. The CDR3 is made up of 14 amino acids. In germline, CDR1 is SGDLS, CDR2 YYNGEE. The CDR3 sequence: CASSVGEMNTEAFF. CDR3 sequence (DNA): TGTGCCAGCAGCGTCGGGGAAATGAACACTGAAGCTTTCTTT.

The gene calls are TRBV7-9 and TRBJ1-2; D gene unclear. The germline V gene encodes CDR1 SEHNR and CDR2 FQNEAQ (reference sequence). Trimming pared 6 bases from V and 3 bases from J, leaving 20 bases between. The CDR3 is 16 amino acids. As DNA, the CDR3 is TGTGCCAGCAGTTTCCTACAGTCCCCCACCTACTATGGCTACACCTTC. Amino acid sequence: CASSFLQSPTYYGYTF.

The CDR3 nucleotides read TGTGCCAGCAGCTTAGTATTTCGGACCGACACCGGGGAGCTGTTTTTT. Its translation is CASSLVFRTDTGELFF. The chain is built from TRBV7-9 and TRBJ2-2; D not certain. Germline V gene sequence: CDR1 SEHNR, CDR2 FQNEAQ (reference sequence). V lost 1 base, J lost 3 bases, and 12 bases lay in between. The length of the CDR3 is 16 residues.

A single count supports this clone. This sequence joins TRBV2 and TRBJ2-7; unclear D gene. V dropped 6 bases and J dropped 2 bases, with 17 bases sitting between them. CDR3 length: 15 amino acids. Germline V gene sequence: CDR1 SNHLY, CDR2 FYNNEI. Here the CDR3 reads CASRSHPGVAYEQYF. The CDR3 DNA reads TGTGCCAGCAGGTCTCACCCTGGCGTTGCCTACGAGCAGTACTTC.

CDR3 sequence (DNA): TGTGCCAGCAGTTTAGCGGGAGAGGGGCCCAATGAGCAGTTCTTC. This gives the protein CASSLAGEGPNEQFF. V and J are TRBV6-5 and TRBJ2-1, with 9 bases identical to TRBD2. CDR3 length equals 15 residues. Germline V lookup: CDR1 MNHEY, CDR2 SVGAGI. With V trimmed by 4 bases and J by 6 bases, 7 bases remained unmatched.

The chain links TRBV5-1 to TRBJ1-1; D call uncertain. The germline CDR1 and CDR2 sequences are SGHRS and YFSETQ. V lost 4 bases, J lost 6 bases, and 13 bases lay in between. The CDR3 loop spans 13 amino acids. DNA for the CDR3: TGCGCCAGCAGCCCCCGAGGAGGCCCTGAAGCTTTCTTT. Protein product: CASSPRGGPEAFF.

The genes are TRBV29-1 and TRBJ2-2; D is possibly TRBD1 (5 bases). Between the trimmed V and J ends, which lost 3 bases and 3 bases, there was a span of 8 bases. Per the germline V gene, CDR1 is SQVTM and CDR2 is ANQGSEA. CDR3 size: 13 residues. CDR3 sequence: CSVDRVDTGELFF. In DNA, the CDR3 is TGCAGCGTTGACAGGGTAGACACCGGGGAGCTGTTTTTT.

CDR3 sequence reads: CASIPATPARPGFDTIYF. The CDR3 DNA reads TGTGCCAGCATCCCCGCCACGCCCGCCAGGCCCGGTTTTGACACCATATATTTT. This chain uses TRBV7-9 with TRBJ1-3; D is unclear. This CDR3 has 18 residues. Germline lookup yields CDR1 SEHNR and CDR2 FQNEAQ (reference sequence). V was cut by 7 bases and J by 8 bases, with 30 bases left in between.

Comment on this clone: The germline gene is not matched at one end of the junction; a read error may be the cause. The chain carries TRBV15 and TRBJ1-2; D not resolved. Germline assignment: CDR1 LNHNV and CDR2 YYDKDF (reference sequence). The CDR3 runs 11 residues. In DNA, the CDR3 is TGTGCCACCAGCAGCCTGGACGGGAGCCACTTC. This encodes CATSSLDGSHF.

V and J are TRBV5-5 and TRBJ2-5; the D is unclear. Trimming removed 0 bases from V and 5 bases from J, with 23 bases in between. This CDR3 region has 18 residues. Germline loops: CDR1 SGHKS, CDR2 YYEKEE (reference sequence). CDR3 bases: TGTGCCAGCAGCTTGGTTAGGTCTTTGGGGTTTTTCGCGGAGACCCAGTACTTC. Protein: CASSLVRSLGFFAETQYF.

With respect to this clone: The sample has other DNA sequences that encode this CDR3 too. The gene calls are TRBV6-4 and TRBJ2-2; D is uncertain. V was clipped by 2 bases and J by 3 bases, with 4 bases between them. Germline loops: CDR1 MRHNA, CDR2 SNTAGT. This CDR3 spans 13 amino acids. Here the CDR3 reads CASSDRYTGELFF. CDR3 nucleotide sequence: TGTGCCAGCAGTGACAGATACACCGGGGAGCTGTTTTTT.

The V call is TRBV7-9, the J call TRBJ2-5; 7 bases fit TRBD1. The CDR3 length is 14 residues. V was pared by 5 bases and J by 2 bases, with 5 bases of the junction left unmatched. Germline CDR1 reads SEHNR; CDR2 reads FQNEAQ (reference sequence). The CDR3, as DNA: TGTGCCAGCAGCCAAAGGGACAGACAAGAGACCCAGTACTTC. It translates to CASSQRDRQETQYF.

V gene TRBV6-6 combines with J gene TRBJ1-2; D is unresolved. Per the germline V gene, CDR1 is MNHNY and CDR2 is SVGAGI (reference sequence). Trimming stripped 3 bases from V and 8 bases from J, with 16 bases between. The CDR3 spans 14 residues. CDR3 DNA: TGTGCCAGCAGTTATGTGGTGAACACCTTCGGCTACACCTTC. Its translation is CASSYVVNTFGYTF.

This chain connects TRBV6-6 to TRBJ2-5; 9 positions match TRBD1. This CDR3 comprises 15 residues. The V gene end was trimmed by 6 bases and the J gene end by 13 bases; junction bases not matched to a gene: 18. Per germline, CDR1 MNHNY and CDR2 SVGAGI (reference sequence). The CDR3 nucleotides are TGTGCCAGCAGCTTACTCGGGACAGGGCCCTCTACGGGGTACTTC. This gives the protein CASSLLGTGPSTGYF.

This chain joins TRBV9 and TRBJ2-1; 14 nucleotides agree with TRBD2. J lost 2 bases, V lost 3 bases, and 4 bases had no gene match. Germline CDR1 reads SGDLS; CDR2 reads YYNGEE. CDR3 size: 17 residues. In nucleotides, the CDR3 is TGTGCCAGCAGCGAGGGACTAGCGGGAGAGCCCTACAATGAGCAGTTCTTC. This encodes CASSEGLAGEPYNEQFF.

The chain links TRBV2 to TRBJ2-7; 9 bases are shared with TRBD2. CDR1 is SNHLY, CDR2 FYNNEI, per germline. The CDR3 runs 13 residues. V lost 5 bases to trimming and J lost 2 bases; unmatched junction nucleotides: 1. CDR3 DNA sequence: TGTGCCAGCAGTATAGCGGGGGCCTACGAGCAGTACTTC. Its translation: CASSIAGAYEQYF. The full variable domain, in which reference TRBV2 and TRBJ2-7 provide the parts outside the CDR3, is EPEVTQTPSHQVTQMGQEVILRCVPISNHLYFYWYRQILGQKVEFLVSFYNNEISEKSEIFDDQFSVERPDGSNFTLKIRSTKLEDSAMYFCASSIAGAYEQYFGPGTRLTVT.

CDR3 protein: CASSWQYTGELFF. The CDR3 DNA sequence: TGTGCCAGCAGCTGGCAGTACACCGGGGAGCTGTTTTTT. J is TRBJ2-2 and V is TRBV11-1; D gene ambiguous. V gave up 4 bases and J gave up 3 bases, with 6 bases separating them. The CDR3 is made up of 13 amino acids. Germline V lookup: CDR1 SGHAT, CDR2 FQDESV (reference sequence).

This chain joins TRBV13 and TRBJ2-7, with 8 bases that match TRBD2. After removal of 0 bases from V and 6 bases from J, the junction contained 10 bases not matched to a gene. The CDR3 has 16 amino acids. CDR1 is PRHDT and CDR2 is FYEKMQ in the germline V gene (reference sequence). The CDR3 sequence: CASSLGDRLAGGEQYF. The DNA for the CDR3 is TGTGCCAGCAGCTTAGGAGACAGGCTAGCGGGTGGCGAGCAGTACTTC.